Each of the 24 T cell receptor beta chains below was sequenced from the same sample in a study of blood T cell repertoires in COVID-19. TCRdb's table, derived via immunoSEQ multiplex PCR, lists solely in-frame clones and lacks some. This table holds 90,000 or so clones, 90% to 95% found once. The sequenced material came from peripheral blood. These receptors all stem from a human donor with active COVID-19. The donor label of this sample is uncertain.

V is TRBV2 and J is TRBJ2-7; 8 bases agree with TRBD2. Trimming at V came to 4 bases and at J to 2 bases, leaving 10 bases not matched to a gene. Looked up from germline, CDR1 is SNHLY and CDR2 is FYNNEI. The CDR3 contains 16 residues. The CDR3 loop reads CASSGALGGATYEQYF. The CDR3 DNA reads TGTGCCAGCAGTGGGGCGCTCGGGGGGGCCACCTACGAGCAGTACTTC.

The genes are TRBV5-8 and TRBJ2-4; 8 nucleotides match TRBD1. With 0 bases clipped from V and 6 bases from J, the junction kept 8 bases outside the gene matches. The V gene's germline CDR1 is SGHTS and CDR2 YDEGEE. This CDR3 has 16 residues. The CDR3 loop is CASSLVVTGVGNIQYF. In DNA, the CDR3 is TGTGCCAGCAGCTTGGTGGTGACAGGGGTCGGAAACATTCAGTACTTC.

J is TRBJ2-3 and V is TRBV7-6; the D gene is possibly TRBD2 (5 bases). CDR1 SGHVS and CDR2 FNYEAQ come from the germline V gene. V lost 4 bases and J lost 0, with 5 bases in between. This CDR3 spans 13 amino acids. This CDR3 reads CASSWTSTDTQYF. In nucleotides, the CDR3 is TGTGCCAGCAGCTGGACTAGCACAGATACGCAGTATTTT. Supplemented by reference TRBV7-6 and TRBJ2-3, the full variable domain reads GAGVSQSPRYKVTKRGQDVALRCDPISGHVSLYWYRQALGQGPEFLTYFNYEAQQDKSGLPNDRFSAERPEGSISTLTIQRTEQRDSAMYRCASSWTSTDTQYFGPGTRLTVL.

The CDR3 nucleotides are TGTGCCACCAGTGATACAGGGACATATGGCTACACCTTC. This translates into CATSDTGTYGYTF. The chain carries TRBV24-1 and TRBJ1-2, with D perhaps TRBD1 (6 bases). CDR3 length: 13 amino acids. The V end was cut by 3 bases, the J end by 5 bases, with 9 bases between. The germline gives CDR1 KGHDR, CDR2 SFDVKD.

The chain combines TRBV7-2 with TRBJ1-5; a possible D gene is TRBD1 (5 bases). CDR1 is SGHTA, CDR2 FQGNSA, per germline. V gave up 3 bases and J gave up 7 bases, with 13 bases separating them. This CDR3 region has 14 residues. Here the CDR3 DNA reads TGTGCCAGCAGCTTTGTACAGGTGGTCCAGCCCCAGCATTTT. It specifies CASSFVQVVQPQHF.

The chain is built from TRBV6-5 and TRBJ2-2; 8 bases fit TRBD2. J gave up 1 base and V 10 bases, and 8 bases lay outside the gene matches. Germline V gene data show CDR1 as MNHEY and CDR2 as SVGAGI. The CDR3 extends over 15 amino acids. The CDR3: CATLTSGKNTGELFF. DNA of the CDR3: TGTGCCACCCTCACTAGCGGTAAGAACACCGGGGAGCTGTTTTTT.

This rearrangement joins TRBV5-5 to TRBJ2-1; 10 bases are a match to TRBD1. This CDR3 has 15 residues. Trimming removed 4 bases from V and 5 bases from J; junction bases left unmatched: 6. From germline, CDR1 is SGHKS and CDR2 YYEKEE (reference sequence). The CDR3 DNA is TGTGCCAGCAGCCCCGGGACAGGGGAGAACAATGAGCAGTTCTTC. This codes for CASSPGTGENNEQFF.

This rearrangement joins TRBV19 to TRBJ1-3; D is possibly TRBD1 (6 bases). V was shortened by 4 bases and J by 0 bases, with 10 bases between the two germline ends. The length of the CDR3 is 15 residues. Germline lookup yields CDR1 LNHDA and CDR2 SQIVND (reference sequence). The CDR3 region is CASSTGTTSGNTIYF. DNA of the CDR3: TGTGCCAGTAGTACTGGGACAACCTCTGGAAACACCATATATTTT.

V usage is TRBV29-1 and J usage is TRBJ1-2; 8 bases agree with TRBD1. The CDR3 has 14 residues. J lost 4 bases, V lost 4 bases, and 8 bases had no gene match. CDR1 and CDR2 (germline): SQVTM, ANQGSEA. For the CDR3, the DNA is TGCAGCGTTGGGTGGACAGGGCAAATCTATGGCTACACCTTC. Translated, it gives CSVGWTGQIYGYTF.

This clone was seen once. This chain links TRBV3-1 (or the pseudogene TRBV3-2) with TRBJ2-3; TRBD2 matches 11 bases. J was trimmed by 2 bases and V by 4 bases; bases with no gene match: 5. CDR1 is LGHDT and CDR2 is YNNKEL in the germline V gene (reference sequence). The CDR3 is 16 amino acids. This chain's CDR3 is CASSLGTSGTTDTQYF. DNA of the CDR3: TGTGCCAGCAGCCTTGGGACTAGCGGTACCACAGATACGCAGTATTTT.

CDR3 residues: CSVFLGALNTEAFF. The CDR3 region has the DNA TGCAGCGTTTTCCTGGGGGCCTTGAACACTGAAGCTTTCTTT. The chain has TRBV29-1 and TRBJ1-1; D possibly corresponds to TRBD1 (6 bases). Between the trimmed V and J ends, which lost 5 bases and 0 bases, there was a span of 13 bases. This CDR3 contains 14 residues. CDR1 and CDR2 (germline): SQVTM, ANQGSEA.

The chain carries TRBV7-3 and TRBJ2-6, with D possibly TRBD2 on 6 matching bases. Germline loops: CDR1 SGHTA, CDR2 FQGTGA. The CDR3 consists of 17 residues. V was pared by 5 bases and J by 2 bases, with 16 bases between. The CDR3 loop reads CASSPEGLHAGANVLTF. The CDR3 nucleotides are TGTGCCAGCAGCCCCGAGGGACTTCACGCTGGGGCCAACGTCCTGACTTTC.

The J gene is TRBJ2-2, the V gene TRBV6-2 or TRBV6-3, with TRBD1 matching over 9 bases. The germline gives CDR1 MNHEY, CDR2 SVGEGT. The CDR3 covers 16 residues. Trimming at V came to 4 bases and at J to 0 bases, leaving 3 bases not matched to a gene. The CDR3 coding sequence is TGTGCCAGCAGTTTCGGACAGGGGACGAACACCGGGGAGCTGTTTTTT. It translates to CASSFGQGTNTGELFF.

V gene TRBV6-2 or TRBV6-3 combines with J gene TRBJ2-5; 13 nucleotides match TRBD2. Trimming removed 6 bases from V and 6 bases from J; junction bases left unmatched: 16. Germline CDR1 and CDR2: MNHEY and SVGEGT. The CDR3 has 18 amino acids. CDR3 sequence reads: CASSPTRTSGGPWKTQYF. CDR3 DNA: TGTGCCAGCAGCCCCACCCGGACTAGCGGGGGCCCCTGGAAGACCCAGTACTTC.

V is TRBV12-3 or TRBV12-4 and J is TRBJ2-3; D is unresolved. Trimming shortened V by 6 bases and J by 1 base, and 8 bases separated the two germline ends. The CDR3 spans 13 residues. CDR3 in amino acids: CASSPSGTDTQYF. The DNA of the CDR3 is TGTGCCAGCAGCCCCTCCGGCACAGATACGCAGTATTTT.

The CDR3, as DNA: TGTGCCAGCAGGTCCGGGGAGCCCTACGAGCAGTACTTC. It encodes CASRSGEPYEQYF. The rearrangement uses TRBV2 and TRBJ2-7; TRBD2 is a possible D gene (5 bases). V was shortened by 6 bases and J by 2 bases, with 11 bases between the two germline ends. The CDR3 extends over 13 amino acids. In germline, CDR1 is SNHLY, CDR2 FYNNEI.

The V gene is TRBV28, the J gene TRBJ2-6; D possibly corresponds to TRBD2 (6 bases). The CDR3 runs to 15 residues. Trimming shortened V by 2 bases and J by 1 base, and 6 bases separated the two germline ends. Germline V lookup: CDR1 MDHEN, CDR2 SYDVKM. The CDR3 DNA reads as TGTGCCAGCAGTTTAGGAGGGTCTGGGGCCAACGTCCTGACTTTC. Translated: CASSLGGSGANVLTF.

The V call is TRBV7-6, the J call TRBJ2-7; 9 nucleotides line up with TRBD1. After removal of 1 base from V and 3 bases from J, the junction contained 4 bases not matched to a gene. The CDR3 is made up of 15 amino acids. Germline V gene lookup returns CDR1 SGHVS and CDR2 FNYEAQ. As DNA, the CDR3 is TGTGCCAGCAGCTTAGAACAGGGGGCGATCTACGAGCAGTACTTC. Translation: CASSLEQGAIYEQYF.

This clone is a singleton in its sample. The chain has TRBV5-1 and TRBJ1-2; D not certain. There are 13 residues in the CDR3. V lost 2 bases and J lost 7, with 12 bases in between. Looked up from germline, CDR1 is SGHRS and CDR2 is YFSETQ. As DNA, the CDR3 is TGCGCCAGCAGCTTCGGGGATATGGGTGGCTACACCTTC. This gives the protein CASSFGDMGGYTF.

The CDR3 reads CASSIGGTRTDTQYF. The CDR3 DNA is TGTGCCAGTAGTATAGGGGGGACTAGAACAGATACGCAGTATTTT. This chain links TRBV19 with TRBJ2-3; TRBD2 matches at 8 bases. The germline V gene encodes CDR1 LNHDA and CDR2 SQIVND (reference sequence). The CDR3 consists of 15 residues. J was trimmed by 3 bases and V by 1 base; bases with no gene match: 3.

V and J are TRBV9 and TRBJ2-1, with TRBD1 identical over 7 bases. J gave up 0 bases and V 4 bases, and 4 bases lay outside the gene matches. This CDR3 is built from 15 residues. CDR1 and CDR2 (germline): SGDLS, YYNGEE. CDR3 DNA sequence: TGTGCCAGCAGCCCGTGGGACAGCTCCTACAATGAGCAGTTCTTC. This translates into CASSPWDSSYNEQFF.

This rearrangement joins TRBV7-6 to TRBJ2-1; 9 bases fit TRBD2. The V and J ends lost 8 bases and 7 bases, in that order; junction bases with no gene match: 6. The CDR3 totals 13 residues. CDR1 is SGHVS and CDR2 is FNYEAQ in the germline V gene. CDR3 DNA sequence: TGTGCCAGCCGGGGACTAGCTGTGAATGAGCAGTTCTTC. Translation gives CASRGLAVNEQFF.

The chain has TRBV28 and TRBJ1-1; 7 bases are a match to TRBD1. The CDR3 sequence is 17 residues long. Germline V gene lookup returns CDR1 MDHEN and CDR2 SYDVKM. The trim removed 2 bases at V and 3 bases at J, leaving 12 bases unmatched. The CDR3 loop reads CASSLDEGADRDTEAFF. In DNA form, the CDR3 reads TGTGCCAGCAGTTTAGACGAGGGGGCAGATAGGGACACTGAAGCTTTCTTT.

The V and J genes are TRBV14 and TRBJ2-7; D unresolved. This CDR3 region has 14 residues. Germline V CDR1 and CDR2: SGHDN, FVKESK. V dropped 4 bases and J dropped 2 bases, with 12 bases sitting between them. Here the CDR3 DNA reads TGTGCCAGCAGCCCTCTAGTATTCCCCTACGAGCAGTACTTC. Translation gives CASSPLVFPYEQYF. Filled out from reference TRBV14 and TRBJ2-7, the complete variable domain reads EAGVTQFPSHSVIEKGQTVTLRCDPISGHDNLYWYRRVMGKEIKFLLHFVKESKQDESGMPNNRFLAERTGGTYSTLKVQPAELEDSGVYFCASSPLVFPYEQYFGPGTRLTVT.